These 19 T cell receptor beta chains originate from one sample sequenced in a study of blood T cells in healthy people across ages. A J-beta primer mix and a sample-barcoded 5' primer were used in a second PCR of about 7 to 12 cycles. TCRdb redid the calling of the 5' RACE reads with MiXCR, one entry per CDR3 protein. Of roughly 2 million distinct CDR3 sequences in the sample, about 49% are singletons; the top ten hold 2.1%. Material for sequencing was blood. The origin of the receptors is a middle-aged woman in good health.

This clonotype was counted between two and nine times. CDR3 DNA: TGTGCCAGCAGTGAATCCCGGGGGACCAATGAGCAGTTCTTC. This codes for CASSESRGTNEQFF. This chain connects TRBV2 to TRBJ2-1, with a weak D call TRBD2 (6 bases). Germline lookup yields CDR1 SNHLY and CDR2 FYNNEI. Deletions cut 2 bases from V and 6 bases from J, with 11 bases between. The length of the CDR3 is 14 residues.

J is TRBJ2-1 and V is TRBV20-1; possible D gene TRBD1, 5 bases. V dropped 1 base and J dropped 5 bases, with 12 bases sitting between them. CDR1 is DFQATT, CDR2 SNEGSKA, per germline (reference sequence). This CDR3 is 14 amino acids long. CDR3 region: CSARGQGLHNEQFF. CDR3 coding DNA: TGCAGTGCTAGAGGGCAGGGCCTACACAATGAGCAGTTCTTC.

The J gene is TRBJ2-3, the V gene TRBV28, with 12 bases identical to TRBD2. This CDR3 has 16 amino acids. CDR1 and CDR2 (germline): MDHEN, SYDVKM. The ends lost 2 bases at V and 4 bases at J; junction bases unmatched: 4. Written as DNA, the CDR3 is TGTGCCAGCAGTTTAACCGGACTAGCGGGGCCAGATACGCAGTATTTT. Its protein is CASSLTGLAGPDTQYF.

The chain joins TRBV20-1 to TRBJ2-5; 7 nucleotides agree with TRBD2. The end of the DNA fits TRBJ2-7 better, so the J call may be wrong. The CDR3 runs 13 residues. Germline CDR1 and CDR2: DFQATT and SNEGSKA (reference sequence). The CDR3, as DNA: TGCAGTGCCATGTCCGGGGGGACTTACGAGCAGTACTTC. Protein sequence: CSAMSGGTYEQYF.

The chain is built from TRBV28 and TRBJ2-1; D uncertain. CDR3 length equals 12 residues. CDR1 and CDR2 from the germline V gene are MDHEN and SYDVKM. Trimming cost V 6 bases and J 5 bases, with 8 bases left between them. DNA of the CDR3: TGTGCCAGCAGGAAACTAAACAATGAGCAGTTCTTC. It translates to CASRKLNNEQFF. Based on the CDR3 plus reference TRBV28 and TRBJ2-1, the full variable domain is DVKVTQSSRYLVKRTGEKVFLECVQDMDHENMFWYRQDPGLGLRLIYFSYDVKMKEKGDIPEGYSVSREKKERFSLILESASTNQTSMYLCASRKLNNEQFFGPGTRLTVL.

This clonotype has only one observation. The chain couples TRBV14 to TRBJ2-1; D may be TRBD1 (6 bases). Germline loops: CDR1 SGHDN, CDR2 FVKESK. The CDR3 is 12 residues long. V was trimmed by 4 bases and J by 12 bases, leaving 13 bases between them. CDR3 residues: CASSPGEWRQFF. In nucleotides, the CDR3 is TGTGCCAGCAGCCCAGGGGAGTGGCGGCAGTTCTTC.

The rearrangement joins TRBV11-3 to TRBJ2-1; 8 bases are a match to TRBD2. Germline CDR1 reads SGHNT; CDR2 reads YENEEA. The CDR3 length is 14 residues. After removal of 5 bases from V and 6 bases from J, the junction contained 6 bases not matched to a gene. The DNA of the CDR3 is TGTGCCAGCAGCAACCCCGGGGGGGTCAATGAGCAGTTCTTC. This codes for CASSNPGGVNEQFF.

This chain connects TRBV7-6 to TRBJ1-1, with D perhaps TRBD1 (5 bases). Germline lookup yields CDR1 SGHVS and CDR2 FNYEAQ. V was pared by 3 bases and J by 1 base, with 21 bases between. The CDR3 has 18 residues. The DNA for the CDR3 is TGTGCCAGCAGCTTTTCCCCCCCAGGGCCGGGCGGGAACACTGAAGCTTTCTTT. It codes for CASSFSPPGPGGNTEAFF.

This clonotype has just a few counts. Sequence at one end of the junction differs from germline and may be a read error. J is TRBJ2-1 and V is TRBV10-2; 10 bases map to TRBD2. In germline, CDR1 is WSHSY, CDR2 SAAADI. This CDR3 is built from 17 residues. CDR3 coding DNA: TGCGCTAGCAGTGAGTCTTGGGCTAGCGGGGGAGCAAATGAGCAGTTCTTC. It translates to CASSESWASGGANEQFF.

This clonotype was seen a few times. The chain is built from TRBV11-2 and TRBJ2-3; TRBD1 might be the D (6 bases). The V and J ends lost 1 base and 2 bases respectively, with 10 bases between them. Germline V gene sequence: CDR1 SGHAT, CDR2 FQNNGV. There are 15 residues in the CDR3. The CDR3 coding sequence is TGTGCCAGCAGCTTAGGTCGGGACAACACAGATACGCAGTATTTT. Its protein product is CASSLGRDNTDTQYF.

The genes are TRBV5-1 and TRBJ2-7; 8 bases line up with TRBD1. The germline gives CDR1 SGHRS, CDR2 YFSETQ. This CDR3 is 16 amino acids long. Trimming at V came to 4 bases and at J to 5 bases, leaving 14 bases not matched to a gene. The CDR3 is CASSPTLRTGLNEQYF. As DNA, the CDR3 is TGCGCCAGCAGCCCGACCTTACGGACAGGGTTGAACGAGCAGTACTTC.

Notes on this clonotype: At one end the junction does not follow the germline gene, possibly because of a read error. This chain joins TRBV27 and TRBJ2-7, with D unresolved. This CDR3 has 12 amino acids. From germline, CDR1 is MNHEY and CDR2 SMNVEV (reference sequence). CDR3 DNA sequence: TGTGCCAGCAGAGGTCGACCCTACGGGCAGTACTTC. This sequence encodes CASRGRPYGQYF.

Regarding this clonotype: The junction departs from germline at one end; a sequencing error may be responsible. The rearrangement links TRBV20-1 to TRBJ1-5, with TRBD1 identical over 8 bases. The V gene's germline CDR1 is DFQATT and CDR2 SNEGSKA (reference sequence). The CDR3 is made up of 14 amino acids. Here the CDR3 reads CSARDGQGMEPQHF. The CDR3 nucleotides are TGCAGCGCTAGAGATGGACAGGGAATGGAGCCCCAGCATTTT.

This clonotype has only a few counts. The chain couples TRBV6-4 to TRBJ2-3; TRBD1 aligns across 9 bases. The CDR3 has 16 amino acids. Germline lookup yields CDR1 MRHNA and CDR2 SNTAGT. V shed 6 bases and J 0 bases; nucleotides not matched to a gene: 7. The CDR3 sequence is CASRPGQGLSTDTQYF. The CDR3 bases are TGTGCCAGCAGGCCGGGACAGGGCTTAAGCACAGATACGCAGTATTTT.

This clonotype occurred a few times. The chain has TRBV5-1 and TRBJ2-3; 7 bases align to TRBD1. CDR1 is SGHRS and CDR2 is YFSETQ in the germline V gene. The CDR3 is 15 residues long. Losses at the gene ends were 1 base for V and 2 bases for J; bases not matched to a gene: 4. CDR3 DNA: TGCGCCAGCAGCTTGATTGGGACAGTCACAGATACGCAGTATTTT. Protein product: CASSLIGTVTDTQYF.

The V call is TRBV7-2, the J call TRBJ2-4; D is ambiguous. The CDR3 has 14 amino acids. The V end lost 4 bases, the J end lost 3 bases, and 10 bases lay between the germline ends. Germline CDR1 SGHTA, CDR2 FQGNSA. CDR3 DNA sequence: TGTGCCAGCAGCTCCTACAGCAGCAAAAACATTCAGTACTTC. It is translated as CASSSYSSKNIQYF.

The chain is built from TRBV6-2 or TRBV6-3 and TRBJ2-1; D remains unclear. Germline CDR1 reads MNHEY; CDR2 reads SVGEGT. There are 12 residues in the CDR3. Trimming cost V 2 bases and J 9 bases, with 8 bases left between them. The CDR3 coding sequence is TGTGCCAGCAGTTACCCGACCCCTGAGCAGTTCTTC. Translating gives CASSYPTPEQFF.

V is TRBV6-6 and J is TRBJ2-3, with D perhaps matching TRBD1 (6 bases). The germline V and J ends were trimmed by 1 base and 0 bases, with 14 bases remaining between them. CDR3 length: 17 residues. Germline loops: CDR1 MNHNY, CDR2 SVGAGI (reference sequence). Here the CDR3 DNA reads TGTGCCAGCAGTTACTTCCTGGGACAAACTAGCACAGATACGCAGTATTTT. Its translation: CASSYFLGQTSTDTQYF.

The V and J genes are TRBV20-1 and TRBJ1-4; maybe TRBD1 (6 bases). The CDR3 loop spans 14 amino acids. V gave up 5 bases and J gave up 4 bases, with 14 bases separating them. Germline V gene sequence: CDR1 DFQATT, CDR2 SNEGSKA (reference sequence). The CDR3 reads CSAYRELINEKLFF. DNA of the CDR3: TGCAGTGCTTACAGGGAACTAATTAATGAAAAACTGTTTTTT.